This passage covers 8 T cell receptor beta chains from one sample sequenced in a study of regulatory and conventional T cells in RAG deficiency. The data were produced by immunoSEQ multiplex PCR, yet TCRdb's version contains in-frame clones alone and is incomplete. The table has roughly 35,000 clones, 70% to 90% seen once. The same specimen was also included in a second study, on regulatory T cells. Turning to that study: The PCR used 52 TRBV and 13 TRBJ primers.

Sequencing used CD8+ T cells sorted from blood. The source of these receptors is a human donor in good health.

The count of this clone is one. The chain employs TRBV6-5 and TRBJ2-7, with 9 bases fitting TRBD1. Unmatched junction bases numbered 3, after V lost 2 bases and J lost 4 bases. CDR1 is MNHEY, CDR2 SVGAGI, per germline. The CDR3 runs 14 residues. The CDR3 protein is CASSYGQGRYEQYF. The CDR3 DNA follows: TGTGCCAGCAGTTACGGACAGGGGAGATACGAGCAGTACTTC.

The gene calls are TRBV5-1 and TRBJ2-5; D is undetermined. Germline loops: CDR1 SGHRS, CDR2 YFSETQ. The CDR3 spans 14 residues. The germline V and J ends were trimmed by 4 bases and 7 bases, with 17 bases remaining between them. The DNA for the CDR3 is TGCGCCAGCAGCCCATCTACACCTCCGGGGACCCAGTACTTC. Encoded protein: CASSPSTPPGTQYF.

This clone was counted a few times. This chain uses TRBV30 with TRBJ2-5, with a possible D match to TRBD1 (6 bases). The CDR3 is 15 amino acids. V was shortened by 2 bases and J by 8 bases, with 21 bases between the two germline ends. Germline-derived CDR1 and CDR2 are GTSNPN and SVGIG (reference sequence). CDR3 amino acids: CAWSSETGPAVTQYF. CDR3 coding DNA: TGTGCCTGGAGTTCCGAGACAGGCCCCGCGGTTACCCAGTACTTC. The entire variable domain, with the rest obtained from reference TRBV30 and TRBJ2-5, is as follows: SQTIHQWPATLVQPVGSPLSLECTVEGTSNPNLYWYRQAAGRGLQLLFYSVGIGQISSEVPQNLSASRPQDRQFILSSKKLLLSDSGFYLCAWSSETGPAVTQYFGPGTRLLVL.

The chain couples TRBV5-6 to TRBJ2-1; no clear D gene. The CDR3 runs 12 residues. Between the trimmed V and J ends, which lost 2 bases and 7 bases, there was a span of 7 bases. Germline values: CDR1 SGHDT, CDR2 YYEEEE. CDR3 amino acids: CASSLFKNEQFF. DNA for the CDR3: TGTGCCAGCAGCTTATTTAAGAATGAGCAGTTCTTC.

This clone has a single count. The CDR3 sequence is CATRTSGGPLFSYEQYF. The CDR3 bases are TGTGCCACGCGGACTAGCGGGGGCCCTCTCTTCTCCTACGAGCAGTACTTC. The chain carries TRBV19 and TRBJ2-7, with 13 bases matching TRBD2. This CDR3 has 17 residues. J was trimmed by 0 bases and V by 10 bases; bases with no gene match: 12. CDR1 is LNHDA, CDR2 SQIVND, per germline (reference sequence).

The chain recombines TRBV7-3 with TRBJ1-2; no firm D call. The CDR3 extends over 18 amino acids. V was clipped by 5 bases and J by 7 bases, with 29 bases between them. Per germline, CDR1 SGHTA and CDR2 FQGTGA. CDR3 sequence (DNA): TGTGCCAGCAGCCCGGACCGCGGTCCCCCGACCGTAACTTCTGGCTACACCTTC. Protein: CASSPDRGPPTVTSGYTF.

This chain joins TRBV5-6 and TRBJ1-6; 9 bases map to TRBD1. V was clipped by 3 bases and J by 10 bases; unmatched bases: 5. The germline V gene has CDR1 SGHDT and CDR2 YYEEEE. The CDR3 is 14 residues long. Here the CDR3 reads CASSSGQGRSPLHF. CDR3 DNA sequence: TGTGCCAGCAGCTCGGGACAGGGAAGATCACCCCTCCACTTT. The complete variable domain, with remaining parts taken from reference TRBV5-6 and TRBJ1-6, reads DAGVTQSPTHLIKTRGQQVTLRCSPKSGHDTVSWYQQALGQGPQFIFQYYEEEERQRGNFPDRFSGHQFPNYSSELNVNALLLGDSALYLCASSSGQGRSPLHFGNGTRLTVT.

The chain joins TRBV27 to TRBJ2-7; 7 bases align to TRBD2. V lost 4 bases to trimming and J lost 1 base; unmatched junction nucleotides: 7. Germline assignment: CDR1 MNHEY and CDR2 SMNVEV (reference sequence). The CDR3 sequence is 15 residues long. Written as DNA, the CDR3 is TGTGCCAGCAGTTCTACGGGGGGTCGATCCTACGAGCAGTACTTC. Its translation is CASSSTGGRSYEQYF.